The text below deals with one TCR beta chain. No antigen is known for it. TCRdb fed the PCR reads into MiXCR, producing one record per CDR3 protein. The table has about 19,000 distinct CDR3 sequences, about 62% seen once. This sample is drawn from a study of vaccination and CD4 T cells after COVID-19. Study observations and caveats: The authors identified 304 of 307 vaccine-specific clones in convalescent patients as spike mono-reactive.

The CDR3 runs 13 residues. CDR1 is ENHRY, CDR2 SYGVKD, per germline. After removal of 8 bases from V and 8 bases from J, the junction contained 8 bases not matched to a gene. This chain joins TRBV10-3 and TRBJ1-2; TRBD1 agrees at 10 bases. This clonotype was obtained from a human donor who had recovered from COVID-19. Source: CD4+ T cells from blood, taken after SARS-CoV-2 vaccination. The CDR3 DNA sequence: TGTGCCATCTCCGGGACAGGGGAAAGCGGCTACACCTTC. This encodes CAISGTGESGYTF.